The 20 T cell receptor beta chains below all came from one sample that was sequenced in a study of OX40 agonist ivuxolimab in advanced cancers. Only in-frame clones appear in the TCRdb table, and some are missing; sequencing was by immunoSEQ multiplex PCR. The repertoire holds 55,000 to 65,000 clones, with roughly 85% as singletons. The sequences come from CD4+ or CD8+ T cells sorted from blood, collected in a trial of the OX40 agonist ivuxolimab. The receptors derive from an adult with an advanced solid tumor such as melanoma, head and neck, liver or kidney cancer.

This rearrangement joins TRBV28 to TRBJ1-2; no definite D call. V lost 10 bases and J 0 bases, leaving 6 bases between the germline ends. Germline assignment: CDR1 MDHEN and CDR2 SYDVKM. This CDR3 has 11 amino acids. CDR3 region: CATGTNYGYTF. The CDR3 bases are TGTGCCACCGGAACTAACTATGGCTACACCTTC.

The chain combines TRBV9 with TRBJ2-3; 8 bases are shared with TRBD2. The J segment lost 3 bases and the V segment lost 4 bases, leaving 4 bases of the junction unmatched. From germline, CDR1 is SGDLS and CDR2 YYNGEE. The CDR3 is made up of 14 amino acids. The DNA of the CDR3 is TGTGCCAGCAGCTCAGGACTAGCTACAGATACGCAGTATTTT. Translation: CASSSGLATDTQYF.

CDR3 region: CASSPSSRGMGGGANVLTF. Written as DNA, the CDR3 is TGCGCCAGCAGCCCCTCATCGCGGGGGATGGGAGGTGGGGCCAACGTCCTGACTTTC. The chain has TRBV5-1 and TRBJ2-6; TRBD2 matches at 7 bases. The CDR3 length is 19 residues. The trim removed 4 bases at V and 3 bases at J, leaving 16 bases unmatched. The germline gives CDR1 SGHRS, CDR2 YFSETQ.

The chain is built from TRBV5-1 and TRBJ2-2; 7 bases fit TRBD2. Trimming at V came to 5 bases and at J to 2 bases, leaving 12 bases not matched to a gene. CDR1 and CDR2 from the germline V gene are SGHRS and YFSETQ. CDR3 size: 17 residues. CDR3 sequence: CASSGPLAEANTGELFF. For the CDR3, the DNA is TGCGCCAGCAGTGGGCCCCTAGCGGAGGCCAACACCGGGGAGCTGTTTTTT.

This chain joins TRBV5-4 and TRBJ1-2; tentative D call: TRBD1 (6 bases). The length of the CDR3 is 17 residues. With 5 bases removed from V and 0 bases from J, the gap between germline ends came to 20 bases. Looked up from germline, CDR1 is SGHNT and CDR2 is YYREEE (reference sequence). The CDR3 loop is CASSPGGARTPNYGYTF. The CDR3 DNA reads TGTGCCAGCAGTCCGGGGGGGGCCAGAACCCCTAACTATGGCTACACCTTC.

The chain is built from TRBV2 and TRBJ1-4, with TRBD1 identical over 8 bases. The germline CDR1 and CDR2 sequences are SNHLY and FYNNEI. J gave up 8 bases and V 6 bases, and 20 bases lay outside the gene matches. The CDR3 is 18 amino acids. The CDR3 DNA reads TGTGCCAGCAGCGAGGGAACAGTCTACAGGGGGAGAAGGGAAAAACTGTTTTTT. This codes for CASSEGTVYRGRREKLFF.

The J gene is TRBJ2-3, the V gene TRBV12-2; the table's TRBD1 call for D was not verified on the DNA. TRBV12-2 is noted as a pseudogene. The CDR3 totals 11 residues. The CDR3 sequence is CGRSVPGTQYF. Here the CDR3 DNA reads TGTGGAAGATCTGTACCAGGTACGCAGTATTTT.

V is TRBV10-2 and J is TRBJ1-1, with D unresolved. V shed 3 bases and J shed 3 bases, with 8 bases lying between them. The CDR3 is made up of 13 amino acids. Germline CDR1 is WSHSY and CDR2 is SAAADI. The CDR3 bases are TGCGCCAGCAGTGATTGGCAGGACACTGAAGCTTTCTTT. It translates to CASSDWQDTEAFF.

The chain carries TRBV28 and TRBJ1-6; TRBD1 agrees at 12 bases. V shed 5 bases and J 10 bases; nucleotides not matched to a gene: 3. This CDR3 contains 14 residues. CDR1 MDHEN and CDR2 SYDVKM come from the germline V gene. The CDR3 bases are TGTGCCAGCAGTCGGGGACAGGGGGCATCACCCCTCCACTTT. Residues: CASSRGQGASPLHF.

The chain joins TRBV9 to TRBJ2-5, with 9 bases matching TRBD1. There are 18 residues in the CDR3. Germline loops: CDR1 SGDLS, CDR2 YYNGEE. The V segment lost 2 bases and the J segment 2 bases; nucleotides outside the gene matches: 13. This CDR3 reads CASSVDPGTGYFQETQYF. In DNA, the CDR3 is TGTGCCAGCAGCGTCGATCCCGGGACAGGGTATTTTCAAGAGACCCAGTACTTC.

This clone was seen just once. This chain connects TRBV28 to TRBJ2-3; tentatively, D is TRBD2 (6 bases). V lost 3 bases to trimming and J lost 5 bases, with 12 bases between them. In germline, CDR1 is MDHEN, CDR2 SYDVKM. CDR3 length equals 14 residues. The CDR3 DNA is TGTGCCAGCAGTTTGTTTGGAGGGTTAGATACGCAGTATTTT. Its protein product is CASSLFGGLDTQYF. Variable domain in full (rest from reference TRBV28 and TRBJ2-3): DVKVTQSSRYLVKRTGEKVFLECVQDMDHENMFWYRQDPGLGLRLIYFSYDVKMKEKGDIPEGYSVSREKKERFSLILESASTNQTSMYLCASSLFGGLDTQYFGPGTRLTVL.

This rearrangement joins TRBV23-1 to TRBJ2-7; 13 bases fit TRBD2. TRBV23-1 is reported as an ORF; its role is uncertain. J was trimmed by 0 bases and V by 6 bases; bases with no gene match: 14. The CDR3 runs to 19 residues. Here the CDR3 DNA reads TGCGCCAGCAGAAAAGGGACTAGCGGGGACTTAGGGAGCTCCTACGAGCAGTACTTC. Protein sequence: CASRKGTSGDLGSSYEQYF.

The DNA for the CDR3 is TGTGCCAGCTCACCACTAGCGGGCTTGGTCGGGGAGCTGTTTTTT. Its protein product is CASSPLAGLVGELFF. The rearrangement uses TRBV18 and TRBJ2-2, with TRBD2 matching 7 bases. Trimming at V came to 1 base and at J to 7 bases, leaving 6 bases not matched to a gene. Germline CDR1 KGHSH, CDR2 LQKENI. The CDR3 is made up of 15 amino acids.

The chain joins TRBV5-1 to TRBJ2-7; D gene ambiguous. Germline assignment: CDR1 SGHRS and CDR2 YFSETQ. The CDR3 spans 16 residues. Trimming removed 0 bases from V and 4 bases from J, with 17 bases in between. The CDR3 reads CASSLAGMNREYEQYF. CDR3 coding DNA: TGCGCCAGCAGCTTGGCCGGCATGAACAGAGAATACGAGCAGTACTTC.

This CDR3 reads CASSLGSGVATDTQYF. The CDR3 coding sequence is TGTGCCAGCAGCTTGGGCAGCGGGGTGGCCACAGATACGCAGTATTTT. The rearrangement uses TRBV5-6 and TRBJ2-3; the match to TRBD2 covers 7 bases. The CDR3 extends over 16 amino acids. V trimming: 0 bases; J trimming: 2 bases; junction bases outside the gene matches: 6. Germline lookup yields CDR1 SGHDT and CDR2 YYEEEE.

V gene TRBV11-2 combines with J gene TRBJ2-7; possible D gene TRBD1, 6 bases. Germline CDR1 and CDR2: SGHAT and FQNNGV. Deletions cut 4 bases from V and 3 bases from J, with 13 bases between. The CDR3 is 14 residues long. CDR3 protein: CASSSGTRSYEQYF. In DNA form, the CDR3 reads TGTGCCAGCAGCTCAGGGACAAGGAGCTACGAGCAGTACTTC.

V usage is TRBV28 and J usage is TRBJ2-1, with 8 positions matching TRBD2. Germline CDR1 is MDHEN and CDR2 is SYDVKM. This CDR3 comprises 14 residues. After removal of 5 bases from V and 8 bases from J, the junction contained 8 bases not matched to a gene. The CDR3 protein is CASSTPGTSYEQFF. As DNA, the CDR3 is TGTGCCAGCAGTACCCCCGGGACTAGTTATGAGCAGTTCTTC.

This clone was seen a few times. The chain combines TRBV23-1 with TRBJ2-1; 10 bases line up with TRBD1. TRBV23-1 is noted as an ORF with a role that remains uncertain. CDR3 length equals 14 residues. With 10 bases clipped from V and 4 bases from J, the junction kept 7 bases outside the gene matches. CDR3 loop: CANPRDRGYNEQFF. Here the CDR3 DNA reads TGCGCCAACCCCCGGGACAGGGGTTACAATGAGCAGTTCTTC.

The J gene is TRBJ2-1, the V gene TRBV29-1; no definite D call. Deletions cut 4 bases from V and 4 bases from J, with 8 bases between. This CDR3 comprises 12 residues. Germline V gene sequence: CDR1 SQVTM, CDR2 ANQGSEA. DNA for the CDR3: TGCAGCGTTGTGGGGTTGTACAATGAGCAGTTCTTC. This translates into CSVVGLYNEQFF.

V and J are TRBV2 and TRBJ2-7; 7 bases are a match to TRBD2. Germline values: CDR1 SNHLY, CDR2 FYNNEI. There are 11 residues in the CDR3. Trimming removed 11 bases from V and 4 bases from J; junction bases left unmatched: 5. Written as DNA, the CDR3 is TGTGCCGGGAAGCGGGATTACGAGCAGTACTTC. The encoded protein is CAGKRDYEQYF.